This TCR beta chain was sequenced for a study of cytomegalovirus exposure and HLA in healthy donors. Study as a whole: An earlier analysis identified approximately 120 million unique TCR beta sequences in 150 million to 200 million T cells. Study findings and constraints: Overall, around 150 TCR beta chains were annotated as cytomegalovirus-associated. Most of the TCR beta V segments (in an earlier analysis) were productive either about 87% or about 30% of the time.

A multiplex PCR was run with 60 Vbeta primers and 13 Jbeta primers. The method was immunoSEQ multiplex PCR; TCRdb's version includes in-frame clones alone and lacks a portion of them. Of approximately 160,000 clones detected, around 80% appear once; the ten largest clones hold approximately 4.1%. For this clone: What it recognizes is unknown.

As for the donors, each was a healthy bone marrow donor. This TCR was sampled from a woman aged 45-65 years in good health and CMV-seropositive. The sequenced sample consisted of PBMCs.

CDR3 amino acids: CASSETRRADEQYF. CDR3 bases: TGTGCCAGCAGTGAAACCCGGAGGGCTGACGAGCAGTACTTC. V gene TRBV6-1 combines with J gene TRBJ2-7, with D possibly TRBD2 on 6 matching bases. This CDR3 is 14 amino acids long. The germline V gene has CDR1 MNHNS and CDR2 SASEGT. Trimming stripped 2 bases from V and 5 bases from J, with 13 bases between.